Reported below is one T cell receptor beta chain. The data were obtained in a study of CD8 T cells in Susac syndrome. It was with random hexamers that about 0.45 to 1 ug RNA was reverse transcribed. From the immunoSEQ multiplex PCR reads, TCRdb called clonotypes with MiXCR, one entry per CDR3 protein. Of about 120,000 distinct CDR3 sequences in the sample, approximately 96% were seen once. The CDR3 is made up of 16 amino acids. Germline V gives CDR1 SGHRS, CDR2 YFSETQ. J was trimmed by 4 bases and V by 4 bases; bases with no gene match: 8. The chain is built from TRBV5-1 and TRBJ2-5; 12 positions agree with TRBD2. The sequenced sample was CD4+ T cells from PBMCs. This receptor was taken from a human donor with Susac syndrome. The CDR3 here is CASSPGLAGRGETQYF. The CDR3 DNA reads TGCGCCAGCAGCCCAGGACTAGCGGGGAGGGGAGAGACCCAGTACTTC. Full variable domain (rest looked up from reference TRBV5-1 and TRBJ2-5): KAGVTQTPRYLIKTRGQQVTLSCSPISGHRSVSWYQQTPGQGLQFLFEYFSETQRNKGNFPGRFSGRQFSNSRSEMNVSTLELGDSALYLCASSPGLAGRGETQYFGPGTRLLVL.